This T cell receptor beta chain was identified in a study of blood T cell repertoires in COVID-19. Turning to the study itself: There were acute and convalescent COVID-19 samples, and they came from the United States, Italy and Spain. T cells, B-cell-depleted T cells, or PBMCs provided the cDNA or gDNA that served as material.

Sequencing was performed with immunoSEQ multiplex PCR; in TCRdb, only in-frame clones are kept and a portion is missing. The table records under 200,000 clones, approximately 82% of them present only once. The CDR3 sequence is 15 residues long. Looked up from germline, CDR1 is SGHKS and CDR2 is YYEKEE (reference sequence). V was cut by 4 bases and J by 8 bases, with 19 bases left in between. The table lists this clone with a count of one. The receptor was derived from an older woman who had recovered from COVID-19. The sequenced sample was peripheral blood. The chain links TRBV5-5 to TRBJ2-1, with D possibly being TRBD1 (6 bases). The CDR3 DNA reads TGTGCCAGCAGCAGAAACAGGGCCCTGGGCTATGAGCAGTTCTTC. It encodes CASSRNRALGYEQFF.